Listed below are T cell receptor beta chains from one sample, sequenced in a study of identical twins. TCRdb itself ran the 5' RACE reads through MiXCR, one entry per CDR3 protein. This table has 690,000 or so distinct CDR3 sequences, over 5% appearing once. Sequenced material: naive T cells sorted from blood. The receptors come from a man aged 18-30 years in good health. The CDR3 runs from the conserved cysteine through the conserved F or W. A D gene is named only where the DNA matches it firmly. For some rows the clone size is stated as once, few or many, or as a class when expanded; others skip it.

j_call | clone_size | v_call | d_call | cdr3_nt | cdr3_aa
TRBJ2-7 | many | TRBV12-3/TRBV12-4 | TRBD1 | TGTGCCAGCAGTTTTGGTACAGGGGTCGGCGAGCAGTACTTC | CASSFGTGVGEQYF
TRBJ2-7 | . | TRBV5-5 | TRBD1 | TGTGCCAGCAGGGGACAGTCCGATGGGACGTACTTC | CASRGQSDGTYF
TRBJ2-1 | . | TRBV11-1 | . | TGTGCCAGCAGCTGGAACAGGGATTCCTACAATGAGCAGTTCTTC | CASSWNRDSYNEQFF
TRBJ2-3 | . | TRBV20-1 | . | TGCAGTGCTAGAGATCAAATACGTAGTGGTTTGGCGGCAGATACGCAGTATTTT | CSARDQIRSGLAADTQYF
TRBJ2-3 | many | TRBV7-2 | TRBD1 | TGTGCCAGCAGCGCGACAGGGGGAGGCACAGATACGCAGTATTTT | CASSATGGGTDTQYF
TRBJ2-2 | many | TRBV4-3 | TRBD2 | TGCGCCAGCAGCCAAGGGGCTAGCGGGAGTGGGGAGCTGTTTTTT | CASSQGASGSGELFF
TRBJ2-2 | many | TRBV6-5 | . | TGTGCCAGCAGTTCTCAAGACCAATACGGGGAGCTGTTTTTT | CASSSQDQYGELFF
TRBJ1-6 | many | TRBV3-1 | TRBD1 | TGTGCCAGCAGCTGGGGACAGGATAATTCACCCCTCCACTTT | CASSWGQDNSPLHF
TRBJ2-7 | many | TRBV27 | . | TGTGCCAGCAGTTTATTCGGGACAAGAGTGTCCTACGAGCAGTACTTC | CASSLFGTRVSYEQYF
TRBJ2-1 | many | TRBV20-1 | . | TGCAGTGCTGCGATACAGGCCCTGGGTGAGCAGTTCTTC | CSAAIQALGEQFF
TRBJ1-2 | many | TRBV6-1 | . | TGTGCCAGCAGCGAAGCCTGGGGACCTAACTATGGCTACACCTTC | CASSEAWGPNYGYTF
TRBJ2-7 | many | TRBV4-3 | TRBD2 | TGCGCCAGCAGCCAAGTCGAGGGACTAGGTTATGACAACGAGCAGTACTTC | CASSQVEGLGYDNEQYF
TRBJ1-2 | . | TRBV21-1 | . | TGTGCCAGCAGCAAAGCACAGAGAACTATGGATGGCTACACCTTC | CASSKAQRTMDGYTF
TRBJ2-2 | few | TRBV20-1 | TRBD1 | TGCAGTGCTAGAGAGTGGGGACCGGGACAGGGGGCGAGTGGCACCGGGGAGCTGTTTTTT | CSAREWGPGQGASGTGELFF
TRBJ2-2 | . | TRBV7-9 | TRBD2 | TGTGCCAGCAGCCCCGAGGGGACTAGCTTTACCGGGGAGCTGTTTTTT | CASSPEGTSFTGELFF
TRBJ1-1 | many | TRBV5-1 | . | TGCGCCAGTTATGGTGGGTCGGGTACTGAAGCTTTCTTT | CASYGGSGTEAFF
TRBJ2-1 | . | TRBV7-2 | . | TGTGCCAGCAGCTTTGGGTTAGGGGATGAGCAGTTCTTC | CASSFGLGDEQFF
TRBJ1-1 | many | TRBV6-1 | . | TGTGCCAGCAGTGAATGGGAAAAGAACACTGAAGCTTTCTTT | CASSEWEKNTEAFF
TRBJ2-7 | many | TRBV27 | . | TGTGCCAGCCGAGAACAGGGCCCGCGGACCTACGAGCAGTACTTC | CASREQGPRTYEQYF
TRBJ1-6 | . | TRBV5-1 | TRBD1 | TGCGCCAGCAGCCCAACGACAGGGGAAGACCTACCCCTCCACTTT | CASSPTTGEDLPLHF
TRBJ2-3 | . | TRBV6-1 | TRBD2 | TGTGCCAGCACCAAAGTGGCACTAGCGGGAGTAACAGATACGCAGTATTTT | CASTKVALAGVTDTQYF
TRBJ1-5 | . | TRBV15 | TRBD1 | TGTGCCACCAGCAGAGATCCCCCGGACAGGGGTCAGCCCCAGCATTTT | CATSRDPPDRGQPQHF
TRBJ2-7 | many | TRBV24-1 | . | TGTGCCACCAGTCACCACCACGAGCAGTACTTC | CATSHHHEQYF
TRBJ2-3 | . | TRBV7-2 | . | TGTGCCAGCAGCTCCCCCCAACGGGCTGGGATGACAGATACGCAGTATTTT | CASSSPQRAGMTDTQYF
TRBJ2-5 | . | TRBV7-8 | . | TGTGCCAGCAGCTTAGACAGCCATGAGACCCAGTACTTC | CASSLDSHETQYF
TRBJ2-3 | few | TRBV9 | TRBD1 | TGTGCCAGCAGCATAAGACAGGGGGCAACGGATACGCAGTATTTT | CASSIRQGATDTQYF
TRBJ2-5 | . | TRBV7-9 | TRBD2 | TGTGCCAGCAGCCTCACGAGCGGGGGCATCCAAGAGACCCAGTACTTC | CASSLTSGGIQETQYF
TRBJ2-1 | many | TRBV28 | . | TGTGCCAGCAGTCCGCACTTGACCGTATCCTACAATGAGCAGTTCTTC | CASSPHLTVSYNEQFF
TRBJ1-1 | many | TRBV20-1 | . | TGCAGTGCAAGGACAGTGAACACTGAAGCTTTCTTT | CSARTVNTEAFF
TRBJ2-5 | many | TRBV12-3/TRBV12-4 | TRBD1 | TGTGCCAGCAGTCCACAAACAGGGGGCAGGAAGACCCAGTACTTC | CASSPQTGGRKTQYF
TRBJ2-4 | many | TRBV12-3/TRBV12-4 | . | TGTGCCAGCAGTTGGACAGACAAAAACATTCAGTACTTC | CASSWTDKNIQYF
TRBJ2-5 | few | TRBV7-2 | . | TGTGCCAGCAGCTTAGGGGGACTGAAAGAGACCCAGTACTTC | CASSLGGLKETQYF
TRBJ2-5 | many | TRBV7-2 | TRBD1 | TGTGCCAGCAGCTTAGTGTGGGACAGGCAAGAGACCCAGTACTTC | CASSLVWDRQETQYF
TRBJ2-3 | many | TRBV10-3 | TRBD1 | TGTGCCATCGCGGGACAGGGACCAGATACGCAGTATTTT | CAIAGQGPDTQYF
TRBJ2-4 | . | TRBV18 | TRBD1 | TGTGCCAGCTCACGCCTGGGGACAGGCCCCAAAAACATTCAGTACTTC | CASSRLGTGPKNIQYF
TRBJ2-1 | many | TRBV4-1 | TRBD1 | TGCGCCAGCAGCCAATTTAACAAGGGACAGAACTACAATGAGCAGTTCTTC | CASSQFNKGQNYNEQFF
TRBJ2-1 | few | TRBV6-5 | . | TGTGCCAGCAGTTACGGGGGGACTTTCTCCTACAATGAGCAGTTCTTC | CASSYGGTFSYNEQFF
TRBJ2-5 | few | TRBV12-3/TRBV12-4 | TRBD2 | TGTGCCAGCAGGTCCTCCGGCGGGAGAGGAAAAGAGACCCAGTACTTC | CASRSSGGRGKETQYF
TRBJ1-2 | . | TRBV20-1 | . | TGCAGTGCTAGAGATGGGCTACCAGGCTACACCTTC | CSARDGLPGYTF
TRBJ2-4 | few | TRBV27 | . | TGTGCCAGCAGCCAACCGGCGGACGGGGCCAAAAACATTCAGTACTTC | CASSQPADGAKNIQYF
TRBJ2-3 | many | TRBV15 | TRBD2 | TGTGCCACCAGCACCGGGACTAGCGGCACAGATACGCAGTATTTT | CATSTGTSGTDTQYF
TRBJ2-7 | . | TRBV19 | TRBD2 | TGTGCCACCATGGGACCGGGACTAGCCTACGAGCAGTACTTC | CATMGPGLAYEQYF
TRBJ2-7 | . | TRBV10-3 | . | TGTGCCATCAGTGAGGTATTAACCTACGAGCAGTACTTC | CAISEVLTYEQYF
TRBJ2-3 | . | TRBV29-1 | . | TGCAGCGTTCTAGCCGCGGGAATGGGACGAGATACGCAGTATTTT | CSVLAAGMGRDTQYF
TRBJ2-5 | few | TRBV19 | . | TGTGCCAGTAGTATGGTAGCGGTTAAGGGAGAGACCCAGTACTTC | CASSMVAVKGETQYF